Listed below are T cell receptor beta chains from one sample, sequenced in a study of lymphopenia after photon versus proton radiotherapy. Data came from immunoSEQ multiplex PCR; TCRdb stores just in-frame clones and leaves some out. The profile shows tens of thousands of clones, about 86% of them singletons. This material consisted of peripheral blood, taken from a patient treated with proton-based radiotherapy. All receptors derive from a woman in her 70s with pancreatic cancer. Some clones in this sample may be carry-over from other donors' samples. Each CDR3 is given with its conserved first and last residue. A D gene is named only where the DNA matches it firmly. Clone size is given for some rows only: seen once, a few or many times, or a class if the clone is expanded.

V gene: TRBV30
J gene: TRBJ2-7
D gene: .
clone size: .
CDR3 protein: CAWSMGASYEQYF
CDR3 DNA: TGTGCCTGGAGTATGGGGGCCTCCTACGAGCAGTACTTC

V gene: TRBV28
J gene: TRBJ1-4
D gene: TRBD1
clone size: .
CDR3 protein: CASSSWGQVNEKLFF
CDR3 DNA: TGTGCCAGCAGCTCTTGGGGACAGGTGAATGAAAAACTGTTTTTT

V gene: TRBV13
J gene: TRBJ2-7
D gene: .
clone size: once
CDR3 protein: CASSLSSYEQYF
CDR3 DNA: TGTGCCAGCAGTTTGAGCTCCTACGAGCAGTACTTC

V gene: TRBV7-2
J gene: TRBJ1-2
D gene: .
clone size: .
CDR3 protein: CASSLSQDSSGYTF
CDR3 DNA: TGTGCCAGCAGCTTAAGCCAGGACTCATCTGGCTACACCTTC

V gene: TRBV4-1
J gene: TRBJ2-6
D gene: .
clone size: once
CDR3 protein: CASSQDFSSGANVLTF
CDR3 DNA: TGCGCCAGCAGCCAAGACTTCAGCTCTGGGGCCAACGTCCTGACTTTC

V gene: TRBV6-1
J gene: TRBJ1-1
D gene: .
clone size: once
CDR3 protein: CASSDGGIAEAFF
CDR3 DNA: TGTGCCAGCAGCGACGGGGGAATCGCTGAAGCTTTCTTT

V gene: TRBV28
J gene: TRBJ1-1
D gene: TRBD1
clone size: .
CDR3 protein: CASSWPGQGGTEAFF
CDR3 DNA: TGTGCCAGCAGTTGGCCCGGACAGGGGGGGACTGAAGCTTTCTTT

V gene: TRBV18
J gene: TRBJ1-4
D gene: .
clone size: .
CDR3 protein: CASSRNPTTTNEKLFF
CDR3 DNA: TGTGCCAGCTCCCGAAACCCGACCACAACTAATGAAAAACTGTTTTTT

V gene: TRBV6-6
J gene: TRBJ1-1
D gene: .
clone size: .
CDR3 protein: CASRPRTEGVNTEAFF
CDR3 DNA: TGTGCCAGCAGACCTCGTACCGAGGGGGTAAACACTGAAGCTTTCTTT

V gene: TRBV19
J gene: TRBJ2-7
D gene: TRBD1
clone size: .
CDR3 protein: CASSRISGGEVYEQYF
CDR3 DNA: TGTGCCAGTAGCCGAATTTCAGGGGGAGAAGTTTACGAGCAGTACTTC

V gene: TRBV18
J gene: TRBJ2-7
D gene: .
clone size: .
CDR3 protein: CASSRDYEQYF
CDR3 DNA: TGTGCCAGCTCACGGGACTACGAGCAGTACTTC

V gene: TRBV7-2
J gene: TRBJ1-1
D gene: .
clone size: .
CDR3 protein: CASSPPWKNTEAFF
CDR3 DNA: TGTGCCAGCAGCCCCCCTTGGAAGAACACTGAAGCTTTCTTT

V gene: TRBV7-2
J gene: TRBJ1-5
D gene: .
clone size: .
CDR3 protein: CASRQTGYSNQPQHF
CDR3 DNA: TGTGCCAGCAGACAAACAGGGTATAGCAATCAGCCCCAGCATTTT

V gene: TRBV4-2
J gene: TRBJ1-2
D gene: TRBD1
clone size: .
CDR3 protein: CASSQPRTGGRGYTF
CDR3 DNA: TGTGCCAGCAGCCAACCTAGGACAGGGGGACGTGGCTACACCTTC

V gene: TRBV29-1
J gene: TRBJ2-3
D gene: .
clone size: .
CDR3 protein: CSVEDTRRGSTDTQYF
CDR3 DNA: TGCAGCGTTGAAGATACCCGCAGGGGTAGCACAGATACGCAGTATTTT

V gene: TRBV28
J gene: TRBJ1-5
D gene: TRBD1
clone size: once
CDR3 protein: CASSPRGTANQPQHF
CDR3 DNA: TGTGCCAGCAGTCCCCGGGGGACAGCTAATCAGCCCCAGCATTTT

V gene: TRBV6-5
J gene: TRBJ2-1
D gene: .
clone size: .
CDR3 protein: CASSLQAAMEQFF
CDR3 DNA: TGTGCCAGCAGTTTACAGGCAGCCATGGAGCAGTTCTTC

V gene: TRBV27
J gene: TRBJ2-1
D gene: TRBD2
clone size: .
CDR3 protein: CASSLYTGLAVNEQFF
CDR3 DNA: TGTGCCAGCAGTTTATACACGGGACTAGCAGTCAATGAGCAGTTCTTC